Given below is one TCR beta chain in context. V shed 3 bases and J shed 6 bases, with 6 bases lying between them. The CDR3 runs to 12 residues. This entry comes from a study of neurological immune-mediated disorders. The time point here: longitudinal time-point 3. TCRdb redid the calling of the 5' RACE reads with MiXCR, one entry per CDR3 protein. This table holds around 100,000 distinct CDR3 sequences, approximately 11% found once. This chain joins TRBV12-3 or TRBV12-4 and TRBJ1-5; D is ambiguous. The receptor was derived from a female donor with HTLV-1-associated myelopathy (HAM/TSP). The specimen was PBMCs. The CDR3 reads CASSFESQPQHF. Here the CDR3 DNA reads TGTGCCAGCAGTTTTGAAAGTCAGCCCCAGCATTTT.